In its sample, the clone carrying this T cell receptor (beta chain) was seen many times. Antigen specificity is unknown. Template-switch 5'RACE cDNA synthesis added a 10-nucleotide unique molecular identifier. MiXCR was run by TCRdb on the 5' RACE reads, yielding one entry per CDR3 protein. Here the sample spans 84,000 or so distinct CDR3 sequences, about 4.3% being singletons. The data derive from a study of neurological immune-mediated disorders. The CDR3 is made up of 15 amino acids. The V end was cut by 0 bases, the J end by 0 bases, with 9 bases between. CDR1 is KGHSH, CDR2 LQKENI, per germline. Time point of the sample: longitudinal time-point 3. Unsorted libraries were prepared from 2 million PBMCs that had been stored at -80 C. Whole-study findings and limits: One cluster of related CDR3 sequences contained, by phylogenetic grouping, the repertoires of 18 of 34 multiple sclerosis patients and formed a possible signature. The multiple sclerosis repertoire cluster had no clinical or MRI feature associated with it.

The J gene is TRBJ2-7, the V gene TRBV18; D gene ambiguous. The sequence came from a woman aged 55-69 years with multiple sclerosis. Sequencing was done on a sample of PBMCs. CDR3 DNA sequence: TGTGCCAGCTCACCACCGCAGCCTAGCTCCTACGAGCAGTACTTC. It yields the protein CASSPPQPSSYEQYF.